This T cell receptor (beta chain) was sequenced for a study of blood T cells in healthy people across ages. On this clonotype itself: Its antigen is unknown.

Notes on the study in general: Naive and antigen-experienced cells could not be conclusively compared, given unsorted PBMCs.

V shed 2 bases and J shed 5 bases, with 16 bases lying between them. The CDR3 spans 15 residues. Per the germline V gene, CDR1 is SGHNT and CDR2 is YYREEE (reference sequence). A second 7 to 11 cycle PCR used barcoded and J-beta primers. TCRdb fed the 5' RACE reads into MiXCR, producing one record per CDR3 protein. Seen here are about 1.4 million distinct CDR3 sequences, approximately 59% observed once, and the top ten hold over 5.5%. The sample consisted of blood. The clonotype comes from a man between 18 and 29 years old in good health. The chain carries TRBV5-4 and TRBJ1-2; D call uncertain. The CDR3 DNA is TGTGCCAGCAGCTTCACTGGACGGGGTCAATATGGCTACACCTTC. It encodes CASSFTGRGQYGYTF. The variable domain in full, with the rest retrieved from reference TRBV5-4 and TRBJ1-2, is ETGVTQSPTHLIKTRGQQVTLRCSSQSGHNTVSWYQQALGQGPQFIFQYYREEENGRGNFPPRFSGLQFPNYSSELNVNALELDDSALYLCASSFTGRGQYGYTFGSGTRLTVV.